Many counts were recorded for the clone carrying this T cell receptor beta chain. What it binds is unknown. TCRdb redid the calling of the RACE reads with MiXCR, one entry per CDR3 protein. The table lists roughly 380,000 distinct CDR3 sequences, approximately 5% of them singletons. Sample time point: pre-sensitization, week 0. The treatment: therapeutic diphenylcyclopropenone sensitization with weekly scalp DPC. Blood was drawn before each patch test was applied. This entry is derived from a study of human T cells and chemical hapten exposure. Study observations and caveats: High-frequency TCRs, those above 1 in 1000, stayed the same after DPC sensitization. Patch test score showed a positive correlation with PT1 expanded TCR counts. Donors were affected by alopecia, so their immune reaction might vary from that of healthy individuals.

Looked up from germline, CDR1 is SEHNR and CDR2 is FQNEAQ (reference sequence). With 4 bases removed from V and 9 bases from J, the gap between germline ends came to 13 bases. CDR3 length equals 13 residues. The origin of this receptor is a woman aged 45-65 years with alopecia areata. Some clones in this sample may be carry-over from other donors' samples. Sequences were derived from whole blood, sampled in connection with sensitization to the hapten diphenylcyclopropenone (DPC). The V gene is TRBV7-9, the J gene TRBJ1-5; perhaps TRBD1 as D (5 bases). The CDR3 DNA reads TGTGCCAGCAGCTCCGTGGACACGCGGCCCCAGCATTTT. Its protein is CASSSVDTRPQHF.